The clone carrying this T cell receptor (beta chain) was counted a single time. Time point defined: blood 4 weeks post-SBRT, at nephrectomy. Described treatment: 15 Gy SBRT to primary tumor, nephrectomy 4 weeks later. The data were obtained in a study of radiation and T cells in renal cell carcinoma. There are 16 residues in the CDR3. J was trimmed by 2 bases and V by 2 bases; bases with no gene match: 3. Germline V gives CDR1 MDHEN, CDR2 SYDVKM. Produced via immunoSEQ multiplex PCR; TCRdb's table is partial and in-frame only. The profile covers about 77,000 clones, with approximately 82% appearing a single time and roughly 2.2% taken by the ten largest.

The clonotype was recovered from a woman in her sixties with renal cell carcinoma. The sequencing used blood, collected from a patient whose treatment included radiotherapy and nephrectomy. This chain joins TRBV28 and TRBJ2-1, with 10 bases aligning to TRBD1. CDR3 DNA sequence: TGTGCCAGCAGTTTAGGAGGGACAGGGGCCTACAATGAGCAGTTCTTC. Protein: CASSLGGTGAYNEQFF.